This TCR beta chain emerged from a study of CD8+ T cells in alopecia areata. RNA was isolated and reverse transcribed to cDNA, the sequencing template. Sequencing was performed with immunoSEQ multiplex PCR; in TCRdb, only in-frame clones are kept and a portion is missing. The table includes about 120,000 clones, approximately 60% detected once. Germline loops: CDR1 SQVTM, CDR2 ANQGSEA. The CDR3 sequence is 14 residues long. After removal of 6 bases from V and 4 bases from J, the junction contained 7 bases not matched to a gene. The TCR sequence derives from a human donor in good health. The chain carries TRBV29-1 and TRBJ2-2; the match to TRBD2 covers 8 bases. Sequenced: CD4+ T cells sorted from blood. The chain's CDR3 is CSVGVAGPTGELFF. Written as DNA, the CDR3 is TGCAGCGTAGGGGTAGCGGGACCCACCGGGGAGCTGTTTTTT.